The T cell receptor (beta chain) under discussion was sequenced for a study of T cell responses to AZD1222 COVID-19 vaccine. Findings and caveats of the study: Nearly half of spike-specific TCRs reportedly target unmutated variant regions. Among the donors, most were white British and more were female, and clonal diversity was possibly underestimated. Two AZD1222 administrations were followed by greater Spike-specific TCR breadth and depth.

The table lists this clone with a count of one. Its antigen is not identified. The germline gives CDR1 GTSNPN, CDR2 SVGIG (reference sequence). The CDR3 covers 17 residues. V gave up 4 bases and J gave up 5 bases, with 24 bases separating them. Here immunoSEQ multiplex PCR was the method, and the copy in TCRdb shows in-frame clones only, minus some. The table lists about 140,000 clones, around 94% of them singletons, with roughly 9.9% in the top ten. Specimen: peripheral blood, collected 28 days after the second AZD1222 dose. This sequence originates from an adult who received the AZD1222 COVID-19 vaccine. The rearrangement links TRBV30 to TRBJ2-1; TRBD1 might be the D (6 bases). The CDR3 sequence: CAWTPDSGLNDNNEQFF. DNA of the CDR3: TGTGCCTGGACTCCGGACAGTGGCCTTAATGATAACAATGAGCAGTTCTTC.